This TCR beta chain was observed in a study of CD8+ T cells in alopecia areata. Study-level results: Greater clonality was observed in lesional scalp samples, especially alopecia totalis/universalis, versus normal scalp. In patients, TCRs were shared less clearly than in mice, and HLA may possibly be involved. Both scalp clonality and the expanded CD8+ clones among the top 100 showed a significant decrease with tofacitinib.

The V gene's germline CDR1 is SQVTM and CDR2 ANQGSEA. The CDR3 is made up of 13 amino acids. The V and J ends lost 4 bases and 7 bases respectively, with 17 bases between them. For this clone: The antigen is unknown.

The treatment here: oral pan-JAK inhibitor, 5-10 mg twice daily. Individuals with alopecia areata gave both lesional scalp punch biopsies and peripheral blood for collection. cDNA serving as the sequencing template came from extracted, reverse transcribed RNA. The method was immunoSEQ multiplex PCR; TCRdb's version includes in-frame clones alone and lacks a portion of them. Of about 190,000 clones in the sample, approximately 67% are singletons; the top ten hold approximately 1.4%. This clonotype originated in a human donor with alopecia areata. This specimen consisted of CD4+ T cells sorted from blood, obtained around week 50, from a patient treated with tofacitinib. The V and J genes are TRBV29-1 and TRBJ2-7; D not resolved. Here the CDR3 DNA reads TGCAGCGTTGCGTTTGTGGCTTTTCAAGAGCAGTACTTC. This sequence encodes CSVAFVAFQEQYF.